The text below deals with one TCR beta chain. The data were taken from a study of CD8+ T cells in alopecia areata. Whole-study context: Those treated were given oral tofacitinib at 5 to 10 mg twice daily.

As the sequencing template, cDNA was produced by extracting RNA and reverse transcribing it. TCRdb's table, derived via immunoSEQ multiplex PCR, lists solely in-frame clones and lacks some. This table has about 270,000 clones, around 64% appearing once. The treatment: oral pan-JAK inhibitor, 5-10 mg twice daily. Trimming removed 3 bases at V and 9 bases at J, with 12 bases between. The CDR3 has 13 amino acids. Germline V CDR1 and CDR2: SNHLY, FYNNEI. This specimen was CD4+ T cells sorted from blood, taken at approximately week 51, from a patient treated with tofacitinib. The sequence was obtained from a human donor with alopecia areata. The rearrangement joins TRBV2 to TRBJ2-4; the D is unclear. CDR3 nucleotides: TGTGCCAGCAGTGAGACACGATCTGGCATTCAGTACTTC. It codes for CASSETRSGIQYF.